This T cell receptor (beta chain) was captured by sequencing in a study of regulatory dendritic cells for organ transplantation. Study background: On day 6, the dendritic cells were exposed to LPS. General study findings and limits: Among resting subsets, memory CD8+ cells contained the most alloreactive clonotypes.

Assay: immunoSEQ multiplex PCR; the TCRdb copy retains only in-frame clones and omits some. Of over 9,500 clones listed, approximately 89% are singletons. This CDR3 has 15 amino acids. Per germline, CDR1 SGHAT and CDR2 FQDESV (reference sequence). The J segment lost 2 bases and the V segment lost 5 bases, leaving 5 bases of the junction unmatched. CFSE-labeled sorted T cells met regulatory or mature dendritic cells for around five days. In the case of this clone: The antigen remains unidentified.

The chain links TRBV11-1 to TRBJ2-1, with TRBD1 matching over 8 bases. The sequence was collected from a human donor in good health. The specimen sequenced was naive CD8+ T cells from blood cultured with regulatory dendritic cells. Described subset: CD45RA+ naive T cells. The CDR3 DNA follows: TGTGCCAGCAGCCCTGACAGGGGAACCTACAATGAGCAGTTCTTC. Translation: CASSPDRGTYNEQFF.